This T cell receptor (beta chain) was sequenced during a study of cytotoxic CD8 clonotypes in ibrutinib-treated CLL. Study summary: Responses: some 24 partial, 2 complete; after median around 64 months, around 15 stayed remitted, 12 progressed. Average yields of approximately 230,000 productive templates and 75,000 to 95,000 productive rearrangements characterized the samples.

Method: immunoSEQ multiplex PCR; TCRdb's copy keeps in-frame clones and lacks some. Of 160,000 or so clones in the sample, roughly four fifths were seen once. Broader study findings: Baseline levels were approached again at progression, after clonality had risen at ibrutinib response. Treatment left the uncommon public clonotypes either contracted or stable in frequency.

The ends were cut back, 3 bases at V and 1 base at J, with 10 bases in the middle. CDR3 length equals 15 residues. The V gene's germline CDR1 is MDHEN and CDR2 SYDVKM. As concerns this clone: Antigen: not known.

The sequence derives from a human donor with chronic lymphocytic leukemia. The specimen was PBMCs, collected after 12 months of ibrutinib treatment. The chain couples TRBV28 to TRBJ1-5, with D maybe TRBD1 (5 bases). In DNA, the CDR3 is TGTGCCAGCAGTTTCAAGTCAGGGAGCAATCAGCCCCAGCATTTT. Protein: CASSFKSGSNQPQHF.